These 10 T cell receptor beta chains came from one sample sequenced in a study of blood T cell repertoires in COVID-19. Profiled with immunoSEQ multiplex PCR; TCRdb holds only in-frame clones, not every one. The sample includes 390,000 or so clones, more than 75% of them seen just once. Sequencing was performed on peripheral blood. The receptors here all came from a young woman with COVID-19, enrolled during active disease.

The chain combines TRBV6-2 or TRBV6-3 with TRBJ2-1, with D unclear. The germline V gene encodes CDR1 MNHEY and CDR2 SVGEGT. V lost 1 base and J lost 7, with 17 bases in between. CDR3 length: 16 residues. CDR3 sequence: CASSYYPLSMWNEQFF. The CDR3 coding sequence is TGTGCCAGCAGTTACTACCCCCTTAGTATGTGGAATGAGCAGTTCTTC.

J is TRBJ2-5 and V is TRBV3-1 (or the pseudogene TRBV3-2), with a weak D call TRBD1 (5 bases). The length of the CDR3 is 13 residues. Germline V gene sequence: CDR1 LGHDT, CDR2 YNNKEL (reference sequence). Trimming shortened V by 3 bases and J by 9 bases, and 14 bases separated the two germline ends. The CDR3: CASSQSSKGAQYF. The CDR3 DNA follows: TGTGCCAGCAGCCAGAGCTCCAAAGGGGCCCAGTACTTC.

V usage is TRBV11-1 and J usage is TRBJ2-7; TRBD1 agrees at 8 bases. V shed 5 bases, J shed 0 bases, and the junction held 3 bases outside the gene matches. CDR1 and CDR2 (germline): SGHAT, FQDESV (reference sequence). The CDR3 totals 14 residues. The CDR3 reads CASSPDRVSYEQYF. CDR3 coding DNA: TGTGCCAGCAGCCCGGACAGGGTCTCCTACGAGCAGTACTTC.

This clone was found a few times. The gene calls are TRBV5-1 and TRBJ2-7, with 14 bases lining up with TRBD2. Germline V gene sequence: CDR1 SGHRS, CDR2 YFSETQ. This CDR3 has 15 amino acids. V dropped 4 bases and J dropped 5; count of bases not matched to a gene: 5. The CDR3 nucleotides read TGCGCCAGCAGCCCGGGGACTAGCGGGAGCCACGAGCAGTACTTC. Its protein is CASSPGTSGSHEQYF.

The chain joins TRBV2 to TRBJ2-7, with TRBD2 matching over 13 bases. Germline-derived CDR1 and CDR2 are SNHLY and FYNNEI. CDR3 length: 15 amino acids. The J segment lost 5 bases and the V segment lost 6 bases, leaving 7 bases of the junction unmatched. DNA of the CDR3: TGTGCCAGCAGCATACTAGCGGGAGGGCCCCACGAGCAGTACTTC. It translates to CASSILAGGPHEQYF.

The genes are TRBV24-1 and TRBJ2-1, with 8 bases fitting TRBD1. Trimming took 7 bases from V and 2 from J; bases not matched to a gene: 3. The CDR3 consists of 14 residues. From germline, CDR1 is KGHDR and CDR2 SFDVKD. CDR3 nucleotide sequence: TGTGCCACCAGGGGGGGACAGGCCTACAATGAGCAGTTCTTC. Residues: CATRGGQAYNEQFF.

The chain is built from TRBV27 and TRBJ1-4, with TRBD1 matching over 11 bases. CDR1 MNHEY and CDR2 SMNVEV come from the germline V gene (reference sequence). J was trimmed by 10 bases and V by 5 bases; bases with no gene match: 6. The CDR3 runs to 14 residues. The CDR3, as DNA: TGTGCCAGCAGTACGCGGACAGGGGGCGGAAAACTGTTTTTT. This gives the protein CASSTRTGGGKLFF.

In this sample, this clone turned up a few times. The V gene is TRBV4-3, the J gene TRBJ2-7; perhaps TRBD1 as D (5 bases). CDR3 length: 16 residues. The ends were cut back, 0 bases at V and 5 bases at J, with 17 bases in the middle. The germline gives CDR1 LGHNA, CDR2 YSLEER. Here the CDR3 reads CASSQDGPGITDEQYF. CDR3 bases: TGCGCCAGCAGCCAAGATGGTCCAGGGATCACCGACGAGCAGTACTTC.

CDR3 in amino acids: CASSRGSGQPQHF. CDR3 DNA: TGTGCCAGCAGTCGGGGTTCAGGACAGCCCCAGCATTTT. V is TRBV27 and J is TRBJ1-5; no firm D call. Trimming stripped 5 bases from V and 7 bases from J, with 12 bases between. CDR1 MNHEY and CDR2 SMNVEV come from the germline V gene (reference sequence). This CDR3 is built from 13 residues.

The genes are TRBV27 and TRBJ2-7; 11 nucleotides agree with TRBD1. The CDR3 contains 18 residues. Trimming cost V 2 bases and J 4 bases; bases outside gene matches: 13. Germline lookup yields CDR1 MNHEY and CDR2 SMNVEV (reference sequence). The chain's CDR3 is CASSLRPRPGQGGYEQYF. Here the CDR3 DNA reads TGTGCCAGCAGTTTACGTCCCCGCCCGGGACAGGGGGGGTACGAGCAGTACTTC.